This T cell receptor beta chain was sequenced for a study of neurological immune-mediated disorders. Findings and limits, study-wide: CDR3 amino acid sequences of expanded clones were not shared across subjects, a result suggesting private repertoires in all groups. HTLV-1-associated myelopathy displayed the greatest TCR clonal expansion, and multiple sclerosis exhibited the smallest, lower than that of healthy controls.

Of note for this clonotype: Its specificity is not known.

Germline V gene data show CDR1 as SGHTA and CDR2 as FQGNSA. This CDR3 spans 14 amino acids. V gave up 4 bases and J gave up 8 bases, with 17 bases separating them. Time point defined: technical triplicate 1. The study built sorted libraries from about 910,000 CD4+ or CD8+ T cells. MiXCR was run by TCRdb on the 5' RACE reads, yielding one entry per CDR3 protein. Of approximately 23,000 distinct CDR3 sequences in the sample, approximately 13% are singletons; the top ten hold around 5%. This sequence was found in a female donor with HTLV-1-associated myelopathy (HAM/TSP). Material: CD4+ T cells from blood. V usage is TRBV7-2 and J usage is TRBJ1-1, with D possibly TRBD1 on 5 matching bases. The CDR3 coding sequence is TGTGCCAGCAGCTACCCAGGGAGCTGGACAGAAGCTTTCTTT. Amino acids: CASSYPGSWTEAFF.